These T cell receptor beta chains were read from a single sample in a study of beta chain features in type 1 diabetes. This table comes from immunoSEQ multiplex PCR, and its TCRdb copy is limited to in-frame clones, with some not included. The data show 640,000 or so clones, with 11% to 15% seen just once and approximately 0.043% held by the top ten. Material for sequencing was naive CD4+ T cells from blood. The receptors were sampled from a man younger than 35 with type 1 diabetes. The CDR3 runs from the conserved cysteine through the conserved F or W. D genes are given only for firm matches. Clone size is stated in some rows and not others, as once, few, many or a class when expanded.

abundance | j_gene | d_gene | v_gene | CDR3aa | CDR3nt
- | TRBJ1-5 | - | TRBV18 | CASSQDSGDQPQHF | TGTGCCAGCTCACAGGACAGCGGGGATCAGCCCCAGCATTTT
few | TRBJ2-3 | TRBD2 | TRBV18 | CASSPTSGTDTQYF | TGTGCCAGCTCACCGACTAGCGGCACAGATACGCAGTATTTT
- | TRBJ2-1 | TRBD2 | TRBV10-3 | CAINPGTRSHEQFF | TGTGCCATCAATCCCGGGACTAGAAGCCATGAGCAGTTCTTC
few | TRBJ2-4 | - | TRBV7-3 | CASSEQGRNIQYF | TGTGCCAGCAGCGAACAGGGACGAAACATTCAGTACTTC
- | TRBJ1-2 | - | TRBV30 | CAWRTTARYGYTF | TGTGCCTGGAGGACGACGGCGCGCTATGGCTACACCTTC
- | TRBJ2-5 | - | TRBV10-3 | CAISDRRDQETQYF | TGTGCCATCAGTGATAGGAGGGACCAAGAGACCCAGTACTTC
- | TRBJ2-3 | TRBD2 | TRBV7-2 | CASSTGTSGRAGYF | TGTGCCAGCAGCACCGGGACTAGCGGGAGGGCCGGGTATTTT
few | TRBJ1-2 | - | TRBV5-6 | CASSLVYGYTF | TGTGCCAGCAGCTTAGTCTATGGCTACACCTTC
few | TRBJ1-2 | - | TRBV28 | CATDAWRLGYGYTF | TGTGCCACAGATGCGTGGAGGCTCGGCTATGGCTACACCTTC
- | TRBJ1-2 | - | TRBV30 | CAWSPAGYGYTF | TGTGCCTGGAGCCCCGCGGGGTATGGCTACACCTTC
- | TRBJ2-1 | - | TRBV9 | CASSVGGTYNEQFF | TGTGCCAGCAGCGTAGGAGGGACCTACAATGAGCAGTTCTTC
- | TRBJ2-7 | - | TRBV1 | CTSSQEGRQGSYEQYF | TGCACCAGCAGCCAAGAGGGTCGTCAGGGATCCTACGAGCAGTACTTC
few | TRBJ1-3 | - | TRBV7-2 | CASSLESVTQSF | TGTGCCAGCAGCTTAGAGTCTGTCACCCAGTCTTTT
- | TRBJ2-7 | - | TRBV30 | CAFSGGAEQYF | TGTGCCTTTTCCGGTGGTGCCGAGCAGTACTTC
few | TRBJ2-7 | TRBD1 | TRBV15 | CATSSVLRGQVDEQYF | TGTGCCACCAGCAGCGTCCTTAGAGGACAGGTCGACGAGCAGTACTTC
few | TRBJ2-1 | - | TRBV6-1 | CASSEGNEQFF | TGTGCCAGCAGTGAAGGCAATGAGCAGTTCTTC
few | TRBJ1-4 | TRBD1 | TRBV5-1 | CASSGDSLNEKLFF | TGCGCCAGCAGCGGGGACAGCTTGAATGAAAAACTGTTTTTT
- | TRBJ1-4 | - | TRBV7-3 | CASGANEKLFF | TGTGCCAGCGGGGCGAATGAAAAACTGTTTTTT
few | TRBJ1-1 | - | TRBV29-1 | CSAEASTEAFF | TGCAGCGCTGAAGCGAGCACTGAAGCTTTCTTT
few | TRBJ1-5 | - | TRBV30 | CAWSLNVGAQHF | TGTGCCTGGAGCCTCAACGTTGGAGCCCAGCATTTT
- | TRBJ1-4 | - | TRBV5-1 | CASSLDPTTNEKLFF | TGCGCCAGCAGCTTGGATCCGACAACTAATGAAAAACTGTTTTTT
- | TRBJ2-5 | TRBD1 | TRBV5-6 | CASSTRQGSYQETQYF | TGTGCCAGCAGCACCCGACAGGGGTCTTACCAAGAGACCCAGTACTTC
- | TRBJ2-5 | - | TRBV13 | CASSLRGVQETQYF | TGTGCCAGCAGCTTAAGAGGGGTCCAAGAGACCCAGTACTTC
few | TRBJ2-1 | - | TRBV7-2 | CASSQGAYNEQFF | TGTGCCAGCAGCCAGGGAGCCTACAATGAGCAGTTCTTC
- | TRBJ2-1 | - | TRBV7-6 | CASGSNPQYNEQFF | TGTGCCAGCGGATCCAACCCTCAATACAATGAGCAGTTCTTC
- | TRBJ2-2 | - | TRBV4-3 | CASSQGTGTNTGELFF | TGCGCCAGCAGCCAAGGAACAGGGACTAACACCGGGGAGCTGTTTTTT
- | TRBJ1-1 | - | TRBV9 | CASSVDRNTEAFF | TGTGCCAGCAGCGTCGACAGGAACACTGAAGCTTTCTTT
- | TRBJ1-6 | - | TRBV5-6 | CASSLGPMGSPLHF | TGTGCCAGCAGCCTGGGACCAATGGGTTCACCCCTCCACTTT
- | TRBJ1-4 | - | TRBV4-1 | CASSQRGSVNEKLFF | TGCGCCAGCAGCCAACGGGGGAGCGTGAATGAAAAACTGTTTTTT
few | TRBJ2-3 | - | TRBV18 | CAQPGVSTDTQYF | TGTGCCCAACCAGGGGTCAGCACAGATACGCAGTATTTT
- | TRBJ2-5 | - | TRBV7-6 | CASSLSRATSQETQYF | TGTGCCAGCAGCTTATCGCGGGCAACCTCTCAAGAGACCCAGTACTTC
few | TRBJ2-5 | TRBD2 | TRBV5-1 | CASSPSGGATQTQYF | TGCGCCAGCAGCCCTAGCGGGGGCGCAACACAGACCCAGTACTTC
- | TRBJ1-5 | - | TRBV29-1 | CSVELAANQPQHF | TGCAGCGTTGAATTGGCCGCTAATCAGCCCCAGCATTTT
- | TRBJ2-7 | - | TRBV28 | CASTRLVGEQYF | TGTGCCAGCACCCGACTAGTTGGGGAGCAGTACTTC
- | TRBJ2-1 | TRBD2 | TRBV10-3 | CAIRSREDNEQFF | TGTGCCATCCGATCGCGGGAGGACAATGAGCAGTTCTTC
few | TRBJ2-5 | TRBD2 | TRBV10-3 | CATGTSGGTEETQYF | TGTGCCACTGGGACTAGCGGGGGAACCGAAGAGACCCAGTACTTC
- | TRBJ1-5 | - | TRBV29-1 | CSVDPSPVGSGNQPQHF | TGCAGCGTTGACCCTTCTCCGGTGGGCTCGGGCAATCAGCCCCAGCATTTT
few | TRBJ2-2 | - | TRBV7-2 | CASSTYTRGDTGELFF | TGTGCCAGCAGCACATACACCCGGGGCGACACCGGGGAGCTGTTTTTT
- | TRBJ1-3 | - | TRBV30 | CAWSVAGGNTIYF | TGTGCCTGGAGTGTAGCAGGGGGAAACACCATATATTTT
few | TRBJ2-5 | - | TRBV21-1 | CASSKTSGRTVETQYF | TGTGCCAGCAGCAAGACTAGCGGGAGAACGGTAGAGACCCAGTACTTC
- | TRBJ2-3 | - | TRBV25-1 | CASSEQDSTDTQYF | TGTGCCAGCAGTGAACAGGATAGCACAGATACGCAGTATTTT
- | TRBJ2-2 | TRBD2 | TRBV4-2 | CASSQFFSGRLLSGGELFF | TGTGCCAGCAGCCAATTCTTTAGCGGGAGGCTTCTTTCCGGTGGGGAGCTGTTTTTT
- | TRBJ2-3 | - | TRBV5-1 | CASSSGHSAPDTQYF | TGCGCCAGCAGCTCGGGACACTCCGCGCCGGATACGCAGTATTTT
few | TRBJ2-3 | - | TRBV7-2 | CASSFRASTDTQYF | TGTGCCAGCAGCTTCCGTGCTAGCACAGATACGCAGTATTTT
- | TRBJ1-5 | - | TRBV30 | CAWSVQDNQPQHF | TGTGCCTGGAGTGTACAGGACAATCAGCCCCAGCATTTT
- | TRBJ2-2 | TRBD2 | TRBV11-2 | CASSPGLAGGTGELFF | TGTGCCAGCAGCCCGGGACTAGCGGGTGGGACCGGGGAGCTGTTTTTT
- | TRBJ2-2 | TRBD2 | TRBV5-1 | CASSLGLAGGPGELFF | TGCGCCAGCAGCCTCGGACTAGCGGGAGGGCCCGGGGAGCTGTTTTTT
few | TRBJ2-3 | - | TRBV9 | CASSSPGLTNTDTQYF | TGTGCCAGCAGCTCACCGGGCCTTACCAACACAGATACGCAGTATTTT
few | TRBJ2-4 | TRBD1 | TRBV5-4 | CASSLEGTGPDYIQYF | TGTGCCAGCAGCTTGGAAGGGACAGGACCTGACTACATTCAGTACTTC
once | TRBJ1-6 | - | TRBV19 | CASSPPVGAGSPLHF | TGTGCCAGTAGTCCTCCGGTGGGCGCGGGTTCACCCCTCCACTTT
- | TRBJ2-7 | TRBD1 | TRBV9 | CASSVGQRDEQYF | TGTGCCAGCAGCGTGGGACAGAGGGACGAGCAGTACTTC
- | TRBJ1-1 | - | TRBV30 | CAWSVVAEGAFF | TGTGCCTGGAGTGTTGTGGCCGAGGGAGCTTTCTTT
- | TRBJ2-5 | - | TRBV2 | CVGVRGGETQYF | TGTGTCGGAGTGAGGGGCGGTGAGACCCAGTACTTC
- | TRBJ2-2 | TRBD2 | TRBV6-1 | CATHTGGANTGELFF | TGTGCCACCCATACTGGGGGGGCGAACACCGGGGAGCTGTTTTTT